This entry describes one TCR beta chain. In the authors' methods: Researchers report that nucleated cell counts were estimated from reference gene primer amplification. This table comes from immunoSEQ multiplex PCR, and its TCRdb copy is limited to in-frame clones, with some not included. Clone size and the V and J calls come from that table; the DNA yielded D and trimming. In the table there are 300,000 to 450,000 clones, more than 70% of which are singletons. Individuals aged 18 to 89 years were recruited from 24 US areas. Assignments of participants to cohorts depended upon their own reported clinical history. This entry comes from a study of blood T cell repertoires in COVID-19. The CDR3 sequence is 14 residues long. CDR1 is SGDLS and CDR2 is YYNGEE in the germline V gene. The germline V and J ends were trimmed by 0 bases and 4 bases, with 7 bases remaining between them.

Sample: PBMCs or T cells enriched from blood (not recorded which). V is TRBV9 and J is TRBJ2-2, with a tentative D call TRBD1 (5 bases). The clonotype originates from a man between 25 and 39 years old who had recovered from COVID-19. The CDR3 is CASSVGQGTGELFF. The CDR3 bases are TGTGCCAGCAGCGTAGGCCAGGGCACCGGGGAGCTGTTTTTT. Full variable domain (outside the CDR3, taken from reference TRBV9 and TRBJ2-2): DSGVTQTPKHLITATGQRVTLRCSPRSGDLSVYWYQQSLDQGLQFLIQYYNGEERAKGNILERFSAQQFPDLHSELNLSSLELGDSALYFCASSVGQGTGELFFGEGSRLTVL.